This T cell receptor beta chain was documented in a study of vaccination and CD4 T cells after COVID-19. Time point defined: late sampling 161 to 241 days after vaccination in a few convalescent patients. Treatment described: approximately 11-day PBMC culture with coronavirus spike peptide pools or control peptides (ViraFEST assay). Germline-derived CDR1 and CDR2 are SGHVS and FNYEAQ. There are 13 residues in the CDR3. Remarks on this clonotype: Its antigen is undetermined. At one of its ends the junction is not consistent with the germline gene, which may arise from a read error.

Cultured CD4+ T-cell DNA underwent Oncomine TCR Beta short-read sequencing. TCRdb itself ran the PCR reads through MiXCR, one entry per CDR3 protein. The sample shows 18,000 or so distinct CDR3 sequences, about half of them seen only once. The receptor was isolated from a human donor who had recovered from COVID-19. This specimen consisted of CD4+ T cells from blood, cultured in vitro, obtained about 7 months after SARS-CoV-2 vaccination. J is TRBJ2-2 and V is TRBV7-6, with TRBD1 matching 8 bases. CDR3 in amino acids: CASSWDRTGELFF. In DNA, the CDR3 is TGTGCTAGCAGCTGGGACAGGACCGGGGAGCTGTTTTTT.